This T cell receptor beta chain was documented in a study of blood T cell repertoires in COVID-19. Per the authors' pipeline: Quantification of nucleated cells was approximated via reference gene primer amplification. The repertoire was sequenced with immunoSEQ multiplex PCR; TCRdb's copy has only in-frame clones and lacks some. The DNA was the basis for D and trimming; V, J and clone size are from that table. This table holds more than 200,000 clones, roughly 88% found once. V lost 2 bases and J 0 bases, leaving 11 bases between the germline ends. Germline assignment: CDR1 MNHNY and CDR2 SVGAGI (reference sequence). The length of the CDR3 is 15 residues.

The receptor was isolated from a man aged 35 to 55 with acute or convalescent COVID-19. This rearrangement joins TRBV6-6 to TRBJ2-7; the D gene is possibly TRBD1 (6 bases). Sequencing input: peripheral blood. CDR3 in DNA: TGTGCCAGCAGTTACACAGGGTCAACCTCCTACGAGCAGTACTTC. As protein: CASSYTGSTSYEQYF.